The 14 T cell receptor beta chains listed next were all sequenced from one sample in a study of blood T cells in healthy people across ages. Together with a sample-barcoded 5' primer, a J-beta primer mix was included in a second PCR lasting about 7 to 12 cycles. Each CDR3 protein gets one entry after TCRdb re-called the 5' RACE reads with MiXCR. The table has hundreds of thousands of distinct CDR3 sequences, 20% to 25% seen once; the top ten hold 9.4%. These data were likewise used in another study, on T cells of mothers and their children.

Source material: blood. Every receptor here comes from a boy aged 5-17 years in good health.

This clonotype was seen a handful of times. The chain recombines TRBV27 with TRBJ2-5; no reliable D call. The V end was cut by 6 bases, the J end by 5 bases, with 7 bases between. Germline-derived CDR1 and CDR2 are MNHEY and SMNVEV (reference sequence). The CDR3 is 11 residues long. The CDR3 spells CASRMEETQYF. The CDR3 DNA reads TGTGCCAGCAGGATGGAGGAGACCCAGTACTTC.

V and J are TRBV3-1 and TRBJ2-7; 8 bases are shared with TRBD2. This CDR3 is 16 amino acids long. CDR1 and CDR2 from the germline V gene are LGHDT and YNNKEL (reference sequence). After removal of 4 bases from V and 4 bases from J, the junction contained 12 bases not matched to a gene. The CDR3 spells CASSPPGRGGLYEQYF. The CDR3 nucleotides read TGTGCCAGCAGCCCTCCCGGGAGGGGGGGTTTATACGAGCAGTACTTC.

The J gene is TRBJ2-3, the V gene TRBV20-1; 16 bases fit TRBD2. Germline CDR1 is DFQATT and CDR2 is SNEGSKA (reference sequence). After removal of 5 bases from V and 1 base from J, the junction contained 15 bases not matched to a gene. This CDR3 is 20 amino acids long. The CDR3 region has the DNA TGCAGTGCTGGAGGGAGCCGGGGACTAGCGGGAGGGCCGGGCACAGATACGCAGTATTTT. Protein: CSAGGSRGLAGGPGTDTQYF.

This clonotype was seen more than once but under ten times. This rearrangement joins TRBV20-1 to TRBJ2-7; possible D gene TRBD2, 5 bases. Looked up from germline, CDR1 is DFQATT and CDR2 is SNEGSKA (reference sequence). Trimming removed 3 bases at V and 6 bases at J, with 24 bases between. The CDR3 spans 16 residues. CDR3: CSASASGTISVVEQYF. DNA for the CDR3: TGCAGTGCTAGCGCCAGCGGCACTATAAGCGTCGTCGAGCAGTACTTC.

This chain links TRBV7-2 with TRBJ2-5, with TRBD2 as a possible D gene (6 bases). Germline V gene lookup returns CDR1 SGHTA and CDR2 FQGNSA. Trimming removed 7 bases from V and 1 base from J, with 10 bases in between. The CDR3 runs to 13 residues. The CDR3 nucleotides are TGTGCCAGCAACTGGGACTTCCAAGAGACCCAGTACTTC. It codes for CASNWDFQETQYF.

DNA for the CDR3: TGCAGTGCTACCTGGACAGGGGCCCTATACCGACAAGAGACCCAGTACTTC. This gives the protein CSATWTGALYRQETQYF. V is TRBV20-1 and J is TRBJ2-5; 9 bases agree with TRBD1. This CDR3 is 17 amino acids long. Germline CDR1 reads DFQATT; CDR2 reads SNEGSKA (reference sequence). Trimming took 4 bases from V and 2 from J; bases not matched to a gene: 14.

V and J are TRBV7-2 and TRBJ2-3; 11 bases map to TRBD2. This CDR3 has 17 residues. From germline, CDR1 is SGHTA and CDR2 FQGNSA. V lost 8 bases, J lost 4 bases, and 14 bases stayed unmatched. In DNA, the CDR3 is TGTGCCAGCTATTATAGCGGGGGGGCACTTAAGCCAGATACGCAGTATTTT. Its translation: CASYYSGGALKPDTQYF.

This clonotype was counted a few times. The chain's CDR3 is CASSQRFNNEQFF. CDR3 bases: TGTGCCAGCTCACAACGGTTTAACAATGAGCAGTTCTTC. The genes are TRBV18 and TRBJ2-1; D not resolved. Trimming stripped 4 bases from V and 5 bases from J, with 9 bases between. CDR1 and CDR2 from the germline V gene are KGHSH and LQKENI. CDR3 length: 13 amino acids.

V is TRBV7-8 and J is TRBJ2-7; a weak D match, TRBD1 (5 bases). Germline CDR1 and CDR2: SGHVS and FQNEAQ. This CDR3 region has 14 residues. The V and J ends lost 5 bases and 2 bases respectively, with 13 bases between them. CDR3 nucleotide sequence: TGTGCCAGCAGCCTTAGACAGAAAGCCTACGAGCAGTACTTC. Its protein is CASSLRQKAYEQYF.

This sequence joins TRBV6-5 and TRBJ2-5; weak D call: TRBD1 (5 bases). The V end lost 6 bases, the J end lost 4 bases, and 18 bases lay between the germline ends. Germline V gene data show CDR1 as MNHEY and CDR2 as SVGAGI. This CDR3 has 15 amino acids. The CDR3 spells CASSLTAIIGETQYF. As DNA, the CDR3 is TGTGCCAGCAGCCTGACAGCTATTATCGGAGAGACCCAGTACTTC.

This clonotype was picked up a small number of times. The chain uses TRBV7-9 and TRBJ2-5; 9 bases agree with TRBD2. The J call is in doubt because the DNA end fits TRBJ2-1 better. CDR3 length: 15 amino acids. Looked up from germline, CDR1 is SEHNR and CDR2 is FQNEAQ (reference sequence). CDR3 DNA sequence: TGTGCCAGCAGCTTAGCGCTGGGACTAGCCAATGAGCAGTTCTTC. This codes for CASSLALGLANEQFF.

This clonotype has a handful of counts. The V gene is TRBV9, the J gene TRBJ2-2; D uncertain. Germline V gene lookup returns CDR1 SGDLS and CDR2 YYNGEE. The CDR3 contains 12 residues. V lost 0 bases, J lost 8 bases, and 5 bases lay in between. CDR3 residues: CASSVGSGELFF. CDR3 nucleotides: TGTGCCAGCAGCGTAGGGTCGGGGGAGCTGTTTTTT.

The chain links TRBV5-6 to TRBJ2-5; D not resolved. CDR3 length: 14 residues. CDR1 and CDR2 from the germline V gene are SGHDT and YYEEEE. The V and J ends lost 6 bases and 3 bases respectively, with 15 bases between them. Written as DNA, the CDR3 is TGTGCCAGCACCCAAGGTTGGCTAAAAGAGACCCAGTACTTC. Its translation is CASTQGWLKETQYF.

Concerning this clonotype: One end of the junction is discordant with germline, which a read error may explain. The V and J genes are TRBV9 and TRBJ2-1; no clear D. The V gene's germline CDR1 is SGDLS and CDR2 YYNGEE. The length of the CDR3 is 15 residues. Written as DNA, the CDR3 is TGTGCCAGCAGCGTGTCACTGGCCAAGACGAATGAGCAGTCCTTC. Residues: CASSVSLAKTNEQSF.